This is a list of T cell receptor beta chains from one sample in a study of regulatory T cells in long-lasting Graves disease. MiXCR, run by TCRdb on the multiplex PCR reads, gives a single entry per CDR3 protein. The data show roughly 350,000 distinct CDR3 sequences, approximately 15% seen once. This sample was also put to use in a study of T cells in Graves' hyperthyroidism and ophthalmopathy.

Sequenced here: peripheral blood mononuclear cells (PBMCs), sampled at new diagnosis, from a patient treated with antithyroid drugs. The origin of the receptors is a man aged 40-55 years with Graves disease. CDR3s leave out the opening cysteine and the closing phenylalanine or tryptophan. Fields, in order: V gene, J gene, CDR3 protein.

V gene: TRBV3-1
J gene: TRBJ2-3
CDR3 protein: ASSQGTGSTDTQY

V gene: TRBV19
J gene: TRBJ2-7
CDR3 protein: ASRSDPGQGADEQY

V gene: TRBV2
J gene: TRBJ2-3
CDR3 protein: ASSEWESRHDTQY

V gene: TRBV11-2
J gene: TRBJ2-5
CDR3 protein: ASSVGWTPETQY

V gene: TRBV9
J gene: TRBJ2-3
CDR3 protein: ASSVAQVTDTQY

V gene: TRBV12-3/TRBV12-4
J gene: TRBJ2-7
CDR3 protein: ASNLDGQGPYEQY

V gene: TRBV28
J gene: TRBJ2-3
CDR3 protein: ASSTGTSFTDTQY

V gene: TRBV2
J gene: TRBJ1-5
CDR3 protein: ASNLNRASYQPQH

V gene: TRBV5-1
J gene: TRBJ1-4
CDR3 protein: ASSSYRSGQSNEKLF

V gene: TRBV4-3
J gene: TRBJ2-3
CDR3 protein: ASSQGGGLRDTQY

V gene: TRBV5-1
J gene: TRBJ1-2
CDR3 protein: ASSLVSQNYGYT

V gene: TRBV2
J gene: TRBJ1-1
CDR3 protein: ASSEGRGRYTEAF

V gene: TRBV7-3
J gene: TRBJ2-1
CDR3 protein: ASSLRQGLSNEQF

V gene: TRBV2
J gene: TRBJ1-2
CDR3 protein: ASRGRQGAYYGYT

V gene: TRBV2
J gene: TRBJ2-7
CDR3 protein: ASSAAGLAISYEQY

V gene: TRBV11-2
J gene: TRBJ2-1
CDR3 protein: ASSLALEGEQF

V gene: TRBV5-1
J gene: TRBJ1-1
CDR3 protein: ASSRGQTAYLNTEAF

V gene: TRBV3-1
J gene: TRBJ2-5
CDR3 protein: ASSQMGMETQY

V gene: TRBV11-3
J gene: TRBJ2-1
CDR3 protein: ASSSRGSGGPGVYNEQF

V gene: TRBV5-1
J gene: TRBJ2-3
CDR3 protein: ASSFDRGADTQY

V gene: TRBV28
J gene: TRBJ1-2
CDR3 protein: ASSLYTAGYT

V gene: TRBV28
J gene: TRBJ2-3
CDR3 protein: ASSVLPGETDTQY

V gene: TRBV6-1
J gene: TRBJ2-3
CDR3 protein: ASSWTDDTQY

V gene: TRBV27
J gene: TRBJ1-2
CDR3 protein: ASSLSDVLGGYT

V gene: TRBV2
J gene: TRBJ2-7
CDR3 protein: ASSRGLNYEQY

V gene: TRBV30
J gene: TRBJ2-3
CDR3 protein: AWNLAGGRADTQY